Listed here are 20 T cell receptor beta chains from one sample, sequenced in a study of CD8 T cells in ankylosing spondylitis (dated by TCRdb to about 2017). Overall results and qualifications from the work: A TCR beta motif of several highly homologous amino acid variants appeared characteristic of blood from ankylosing spondylitis patients.

No antigens are known for them. The library relied on 5' RACE. Sequencing used an Illumina HiSeq 2500. TCRdb redid the processing of the public reads, applying fastp at Q25 and MiXCR, and retained in-frame beta chains. Each CDR3 protein appears once, grouped with its most common genes and DNA. This sample lists about 460,000 distinct CDR3 sequences; roughly 5.2% were detected once. Clones ranked in the top ten supply roughly 3.3% of the sample. Material for sequencing was blood, either unsorted or a sorted T cell fraction (not recorded which). The origin of the receptors is a male donor with ankylosing spondylitis.

This clonotype was seen ten or more times. The chain employs TRBV7-9 and TRBJ2-7, with 8 bases lining up with TRBD2. J was trimmed by 4 bases and V by 4 bases; bases with no gene match: 12. The CDR3 extends over 16 amino acids. The germline gives CDR1 SEHNR, CDR2 FQNEAQ (reference sequence). The CDR3 region has the DNA TGTGCCAGCAGCTCCCCTGGAGCGGGAGTAGGGTACGAGCAGTACTTC. This translates into CASSSPGAGVGYEQYF.

This clonotype was picked up many times. V gene TRBV7-8 combines with J gene TRBJ2-5; perhaps D is TRBD1 or TRBD2 (5 bases each). Trimming took 4 bases from V and 5 from J, leaving 11 bases between them. From germline, CDR1 is SGHVS and CDR2 FQNEAQ. The CDR3 consists of 13 residues. CDR3 region: CASSSLGEETQYF. The CDR3 coding sequence is TGTGCCAGCAGCTCCCTGGGGGAGGAGACCCAGTACTTC.

This clonotype was found many times. The V gene is TRBV4-3, the J gene TRBJ2-3; D is unclear. CDR1 and CDR2 from the germline V gene are LGHNA and YSLEER. V gave up 7 bases and J gave up 0 bases, with 14 bases separating them. The CDR3 spans 15 residues. CDR3 amino acids: CASTSIRGSTDTQYF. In DNA form, the CDR3 reads TGCGCCAGCACCTCAATTCGAGGAAGCACAGATACGCAGTATTTT.

This clonotype occurred many times. The gene calls are TRBV4-1 and TRBJ2-5; 11 bases fit TRBD2. From germline, CDR1 is MGHRA and CDR2 YSYEKL. The CDR3 has 17 residues. The V segment lost 2 bases and the J segment 5 bases; nucleotides outside the gene matches: 10. As DNA, the CDR3 is TGCGCCAGCAGCCAACCCGCTAGCGGGAGGAGGCGGGAGACCCAGTACTTC. This encodes CASSQPASGRRRETQYF.

This clonotype was seen ten or more times. The chain uses TRBV12-3 or TRBV12-4 and TRBJ1-2; D not resolved. V was cut by 8 bases and J by 2 bases, with 9 bases left in between. This CDR3 has 12 residues. The CDR3 region has the DNA TGTGCCAGCCGTGGACCGAACTATGGCTACACCTTC. This translates into CASRGPNYGYTF.

The chain is built from TRBV11-2 and TRBJ2-3; maybe TRBD2 (5 bases). Trimming left V 5 bases short and J 2 bases short, with 14 bases between. Germline-derived CDR1 and CDR2 are SGHAT and FQNNGV. The CDR3 contains 15 residues. DNA of the CDR3: TGTGCCAGCAGCCCGCGAGGGATCTACACAGATACGCAGTATTTT. Its translation: CASSPRGIYTDTQYF.

This clonotype was counted many times. CDR3 sequence (DNA): TGTGCCAGCGGGACCAGGGGTAGCGAAAAACTGTTTTTT. The encoded protein is CASGTRGSEKLFF. The rearrangement uses TRBV7-9 and TRBJ1-4, with D perhaps TRBD1 (6 bases). This CDR3 is built from 13 residues. CDR1 and CDR2 from the germline V gene are SEHNR and FQNEAQ (reference sequence). Trimming shortened V by 8 bases and J by 8 bases, and 15 bases separated the two germline ends.

The table lists this clonotype with a few counts. The V and J genes are TRBV7-8 and TRBJ2-5, with D hard to call. The CDR3 has 13 amino acids. Trimming removed 3 bases from V and 1 base from J, with 6 bases in between. Germline lookup yields CDR1 SGHVS and CDR2 FQNEAQ. Written as DNA, the CDR3 is TGTGCCAGCAGCTTGGCAGCCCAAGAGACCCAGTACTTC. This translates into CASSLAAQETQYF.

The genes are TRBV4-1 and TRBJ2-5, with a weak D call TRBD1 (6 bases). Germline CDR1 is MGHRA and CDR2 is YSYEKL. This CDR3 comprises 14 residues. V was cut by 4 bases and J by 2 bases, with 11 bases left in between. The CDR3 DNA reads TGCGCCAGCAGCCGAGAGGACAGTCAAGAGACCCAGTACTTC. Translated, it gives CASSREDSQETQYF.

This clonotype was picked up many times. This chain joins TRBV10-3 and TRBJ2-3, with 10 bases matching TRBD1. CDR1 and CDR2 from the germline V gene are ENHRY and SYGVKD. This CDR3 contains 14 residues. The ends lost 8 bases at V and 4 bases at J; junction bases unmatched: 6. The CDR3 spells CAIDRGQGPDTQYF. CDR3 DNA: TGTGCCATCGACAGGGGGCAGGGTCCAGATACGCAGTATTTT.

This clonotype has a count of ten or more. The genes are TRBV20-1 and TRBJ1-1, with D hard to call. This CDR3 contains 13 residues. Trimming pared 6 bases from V and 1 base from J, leaving 12 bases between. CDR1 and CDR2 (germline): DFQATT, SNEGSKA (reference sequence). As DNA, the CDR3 is TGCAGTGCCGTTCGACCGACGAACACTGAAGCTTTCTTT. Protein product: CSAVRPTNTEAFF.

This clonotype was seen many times. V is TRBV7-2 and J is TRBJ2-7; 9 nucleotides agree with TRBD2. CDR3 size: 15 residues. V lost 7 bases and J lost 3; bases outside the gene matches: 10. Germline V lookup: CDR1 SGHTA, CDR2 FQGNSA. The CDR3 spells CASTLGSGSIYEQYF. The CDR3 nucleotides read TGTGCCAGCACCCTGGGTAGCGGGAGCATCTACGAGCAGTACTTC. Looking up the rest from reference TRBV7-2 and TRBJ2-7 gives the full variable domain: GAGVSQSPSNKVTEKGKDVELRCDPISGHTALYWYRQSLGQGLEFLIYFQGNSAPDKSGLPSDRFSAERTGGSVSTLTIQRTQQEDSAVYLCASTLGSGSIYEQYFGPGTRLTVT.

This chain uses TRBV11-2 with TRBJ2-5, with TRBD2 matching over 12 bases. Germline assignment: CDR1 SGHAT and CDR2 FQNNGV. V dropped 5 bases and J dropped 5; count of bases not matched to a gene: 6. The CDR3 loop spans 15 amino acids. The CDR3 DNA reads as TGTGCCAGCAGCACCGGACTAGCGGGGTTCGAGACCCAGTACTTC. Translating it yields CASSTGLAGFETQYF.

The chain recombines TRBV7-2 with TRBJ1-2; no firm D call. The length of the CDR3 is 11 residues. Germline CDR1 and CDR2: SGHTA and FQGNSA. Trimming removed 5 bases at V and 11 bases at J, with 12 bases between. In DNA, the CDR3 is TGTGCCAGCAGCCCTCTTACGGGGTACACCTTC. Translating it yields CASSPLTGYTF.

Comments on this clonotype: Mismatch with germline at one junction end may stem from a read error. The chain employs TRBV4-2 and TRBJ1-1; D uncertain. CDR3 length equals 11 residues. Germline CDR1 is LGHNA and CDR2 is YNFKEQ. The CDR3 reads CASSQLSEASF. CDR3 in DNA: TGTGCCAGCAGCCAATTGTCTGAAGCTTCCTTT.

V usage is TRBV10-3 and J usage is TRBJ1-1, with 9 bases aligning to TRBD1. Germline CDR1 and CDR2: ENHRY and SYGVKD. V was clipped by 6 bases and J by 5 bases; unmatched bases: 4. This CDR3 spans 13 amino acids. The CDR3 is CAIRGQGWTEAFF. Written as DNA, the CDR3 is TGTGCCATCAGGGGACAGGGCTGGACTGAAGCTTTCTTT.

This clonotype was detected many times. This sequence joins TRBV15 and TRBJ1-2, with TRBD1 matching over 8 bases. This CDR3 is 14 amino acids long. The germline V gene has CDR1 LNHNV and CDR2 YYDKDF (reference sequence). Trimming removed 5 bases from V and 3 bases from J; junction bases left unmatched: 5. The CDR3 DNA is TGTGCCACCAGCTTGGACAGGGTAGACTATGGCTACACCTTC. Translation: CATSLDRVDYGYTF.

This clonotype showed up many times. The V and J genes are TRBV9 and TRBJ2-7, with D tentatively TRBD2 (6 bases). Trimming removed 0 bases from V and 8 bases from J, with 18 bases in between. The CDR3 consists of 15 residues. Germline assignment: CDR1 SGDLS and CDR2 YYNGEE. CDR3 coding DNA: TGTGCCAGCAGCGTAGCTGGGCTAGCGCTGGCTCAGCAGTACTTC. As protein: CASSVAGLALAQQYF.

A note on this clonotype: At one of its ends the junction is not consistent with the germline gene, which may arise from a read error. This chain uses TRBV5-1 with TRBJ2-3; D call uncertain. From germline, CDR1 is SGHRS and CDR2 YFSETQ. CDR3 length: 12 residues. This CDR3 reads CASSHPLDTRYF. Here the CDR3 DNA reads TGCGCCAGCAGCCACCCCCTTGATACGCGGTATTTT.

This clonotype was counted only a few times. V is TRBV29-1 and J is TRBJ2-7; D possibly matches TRBD1 or TRBD2 (5 bases each). This CDR3 has 13 amino acids. The V gene lost 3 bases and the J gene lost 2 bases, with 11 bases spanning the gap. Germline V lookup: CDR1 SQVTM, CDR2 ANQGSEA. CDR3 DNA sequence: TGCAGCGTTGATGAGGGGACCCCCTACGAGCAGTACTTC. Its translation is CSVDEGTPYEQYF.